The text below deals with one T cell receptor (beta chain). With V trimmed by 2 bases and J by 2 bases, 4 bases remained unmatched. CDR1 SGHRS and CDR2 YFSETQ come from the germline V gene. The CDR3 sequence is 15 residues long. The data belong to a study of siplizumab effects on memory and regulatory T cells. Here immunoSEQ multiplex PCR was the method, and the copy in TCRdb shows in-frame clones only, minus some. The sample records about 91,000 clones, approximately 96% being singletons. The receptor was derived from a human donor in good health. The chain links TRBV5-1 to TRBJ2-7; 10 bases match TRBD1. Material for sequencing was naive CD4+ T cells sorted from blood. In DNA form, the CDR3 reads TGCGCCAGCAGCTTACCGGGACAGGGGACCTACGAGCAGTACTTC. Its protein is CASSLPGQGTYEQYF.